This T cell receptor beta chain originates from a study of T cell responses to AZD1222 COVID-19 vaccine. Study outcomes and limitations: In the spike-specific TCR repertoire, nearly half reportedly target unmutated variant regions. Repertoires were obtained solely post-peak T cell response. There were mostly white British donors and more females than males, and clonal diversity was possibly underestimated.

Profiled with immunoSEQ multiplex PCR; TCRdb holds only in-frame clones, not every one. There are roughly 100,000 clones in the sample; 90% to 95% occur only once, and 2.2% lies in the top ten. Turning to this clone: Antigen unknown.

Per germline, CDR1 LNHDA and CDR2 SQIVND (reference sequence). The CDR3 is 14 amino acids. With 6 bases removed from V and 1 base from J, the gap between germline ends came to 13 bases. This sample comprised peripheral blood, obtained on day 0 of AZD1222 vaccination. The receptor was derived from an adult in good health. V usage is TRBV19 and J usage is TRBJ2-7; tentative D call: TRBD1 (6 bases). For the CDR3, the DNA is TGTGCCAGTAGCCAGGGGACGGCTTCCTACGAGCAGTACTTC. Translating gives CASSQGTASYEQYF.